Sequencing of this T cell receptor (beta chain) was carried out in a study of Graves' ophthalmopathy and Graves' hyperthyroidism. CDR3 regions of TCR beta were amplified from RNA transcripts. Investigators did first-round RT-PCR with HTBI primers, then second-round multiplex PCR. One entry per CDR3 protein, called by TCRdb with MiXCR from the multiplex PCR reads. The repertoire holds about 420,000 distinct CDR3 sequences, with approximately 21% as singletons. People with hyperthyroidism were aged 18 to 65 and newly diagnosed, under 2 months' duration. Trimming shortened V by 3 bases and J by 4 bases, and 12 bases separated the two germline ends. Germline V lookup: CDR1 KGHDR, CDR2 SFDVKD. CDR3 length: 15 amino acids.

The clonotype comes from a woman between 18 and 29 years old with stable Graves' hyperthyroidism. The J gene is TRBJ1-5, the V gene TRBV24-1; TRBD1 is a possible D gene (6 bases). Sequenced material: peripheral blood. In DNA form, the CDR3 reads TGTGCCACCAGTGATGCGACAGGAGTGAATCAGCCCCAGCATTTT. Amino acid sequence: CATSDATGVNQPQHF.